This entry describes one T cell receptor (beta chain). The protocol was immunoSEQ multiplex PCR, while the TCRdb copy is restricted to in-frame clones and leaves out a portion. The sample gives about 300,000 clones, 70% to 90% of which show up once; roughly 2% is in the top ten. The CDR3 runs to 16 residues. The V gene's germline CDR1 is SGHRS and CDR2 YFSETQ. Trimming cost V 4 bases and J 0 bases, with 17 bases left between them. The data stem from a study of blood T cell repertoires in COVID-19. At the level of the study: The cDNA or gDNA used as material had been derived from T cells, B-cell-depleted T cells, or PBMCs.

The receptor comes from a man aged 25 to 40 who had recovered from COVID-19. The sequencing input was PBMCs or T cells enriched from blood (not recorded which). V usage is TRBV5-1 and J usage is TRBJ2-7; a possible D gene is TRBD1 (6 bases). DNA of the CDR3: TGCGCCAGCAGCCGAACCCGGACAGAAACCTCCTACGAGCAGTACTTC. Translation: CASSRTRTETSYEQYF.